The next 6 T cell receptor beta chains were all read from a single sample in a study of monozygotic twins with inflammatory bowel disease (dated by TCRdb to about 2019). Libraries were made using 5' RACE. Instrument on record: Illumina HiSeq 2500. Reads reprocessed by TCRdb are summarized as one entry per CDR3 protein sequence, and DNA is absent. The sample table records some 150,000 distinct CDR3 sequences. The ten largest clonotypes hold 2.4% of the sample. Material: blood. All receptors derive from a human donor with ulcerative colitis or Crohn's disease, or a healthy co-twin of an affected twin (not recorded which).

The chain employs TRBV7-3 and TRBJ1-2; the TRBD1 assignment by TCRdb is unverifiable without DNA. The germline gives CDR1 SGHTA, CDR2 FQGTGA. The CDR3 consists of 14 residues. The chain's CDR3 is CASSLVVGGYGYTF. Based on the CDR3 plus reference TRBV7-3 and TRBJ1-2, the full variable domain is GAGVSQTPSNKVTEKGKYVELRCDPISGHTALYWYRQSLGQGPEFLIYFQGTGAADDSGLPNDRFFAVRPEGSVSTLKIQRTERGDSAVYLCASSLVVGGYGYTFGSGTRLTVV.

V is TRBV15 and J is TRBJ1-6; the D gene TCRdb calls, TRBD1, cannot be checked with no DNA. CDR1 is LNHNV and CDR2 is YYDKDF in the germline V gene (reference sequence). The CDR3 is 17 residues long. CDR3 loop: CATSRAPHRGTNSPLHF.

V is TRBV29-1 and J is TRBJ2-2; the D call of TRBD2 rests on TCRdb alone, since no DNA is present to check it. This CDR3 is built from 13 residues. Germline CDR1 and CDR2: SQVTM and ANQGSEA. CDR3 protein: CSVEPSTAGELFF.

The chain is built from TRBV20-1 and TRBJ1-5; the TRBD1 assignment by TCRdb is unverifiable without DNA. This CDR3 is 14 amino acids long. Germline V gene sequence: CDR1 DFQATT, CDR2 SNEGSKA (reference sequence). The CDR3 protein is CSALGQGDNQPQHF.

The chain has TRBV5-1 and TRBJ1-6; the TCRdb D gene call, TRBD1, has no DNA to confirm it. Per germline, CDR1 SGHRS and CDR2 YFSETQ. The CDR3 is 14 residues long. The chain's CDR3 is CASSATGNNSPLHF.

The rearrangement joins TRBV4-2 to TRBJ2-7; TCRdb lists TRBD1, though no DNA is available to test this call. Germline V CDR1 and CDR2: LGHNA, YNFKEQ. The CDR3 has 14 residues. The CDR3 sequence is CASSQDRQGYEQYF.